One sample yielded the 8 T cell receptor beta chains listed below, sequenced in a study of T cell clonality in common variable immunodeficiency. Only in-frame clones appear in the TCRdb table, and some are missing; sequencing was by immunoSEQ multiplex PCR. The profile covers more than 20,000 clones, none occurring a single time. Whole-study results and caveats: Fewer deletions and N-nucleotide insertions were reportedly seen in common variable immunodeficiency TCR beta sequences.

No antigen has been identified for these receptors. Specimen: peripheral blood mononuclear cells. The receptors stem from a human donor with common variable immunodeficiency.

This clone occurred many times. The CDR3 reads CASSYAQGNNSPLHF. CDR3 bases read: TGTGCCAGCAGTTACGCGCAGGGGAATAATTCACCC. This chain links TRBV27 with TRBJ1-6, with D perhaps TRBD1 (6 bases). Read coverage stops 3 residues before the CDR3 terminus; the germline J gene supplies the remainder. The V end was cut by 4 bases, the J end by 5 bases, with 12 bases between. The CDR3 consists of 15 residues. CDR1 is MNHEY, CDR2 SMNVEV, per germline (reference sequence).

This clone was seen at least ten times. The read ends 3 residues before the CDR3 terminus; that terminus is restored from the germline J gene. The chain combines TRBV5-4 with TRBJ1-2, with D hard to call. This CDR3 has 14 amino acids. Trimming took off 0 bases at V and 4 bases at J, with 10 bases between the two ends. CDR1 is SGHNT, CDR2 YYREEE, per germline (reference sequence). The CDR3 DNA, read in part, is TGTGCCAGCAGCTTGGATCGGGGAGGCTATGGC. It yields the protein CASSLDRGGYG. The full CDR3 reads CASSLDRGGYGYTF.

Of note for this clone: Coverage ceases 3 residues before the CDR3 finishes, and the germline J gene fills in the end. The chain uses TRBV20-1 and TRBJ2-7; TRBD1 matches at 8 bases. The CDR3 contains 12 residues. V lost 6 bases and J lost 2; bases outside the gene matches: 3. Germline CDR1 is DFQATT and CDR2 is SNEGSKA (reference sequence). CDR3 DNA, as far as it was read: TGCAGTGCGGACAGGGAGCCCTACGAG. Translated, it gives CSADREPYE. The full CDR3 is CSADREPYEQYF.

This clone came up many times. From the germline J gene comes the end of the CDR3, since the read stops 3 residues before it. This rearrangement joins TRBV20-1 to TRBJ1-1, with TRBD1 matching 10 bases. V trimming: 3 bases; J trimming: 0 bases; junction bases outside the gene matches: 10. The length of the CDR3 is 17 residues. CDR1 and CDR2 from the germline V gene are DFQATT and SNEGSKA (reference sequence). The part of the CDR3 DNA that was read is TGCAGTGCTAGGTCGACAGGGGGCGTCGCCTTGAACACTGAA. It specifies CSARSTGGVALNTE. The complete CDR3 protein is CSARSTGGVALNTEAFF.

This clone was counted many times. Read coverage stops 3 residues before the CDR3 terminus; the germline J gene supplies the remainder. The V call is TRBV2, the J call TRBJ1-6; TRBD1 aligns across 8 bases. Trimming cost V 6 bases and J 3 bases; bases outside gene matches: 4. The CDR3 length is 15 residues. Germline CDR1 and CDR2: SNHLY and FYNNEI. The CDR3 bases that were read are TGTGCCAGCAGGGGGACAGGCGACTATAATTCACCC. Its protein product is CASRGTGDYNSP. The full-length CDR3 reads as CASRGTGDYNSPLHF.

This clone is medium-sized (0.01 to 0.1%). Read coverage stops 3 residues before the CDR3 terminus; the germline J gene supplies the remainder. The chain joins TRBV4-1 to TRBJ2-3, with D tentatively TRBD1 (6 bases). Germline CDR1 and CDR2: MGHRA and YSYEKL. This CDR3 contains 16 residues. Trimming left V 0 bases short and J 5 bases short, with 15 bases between. CDR3 residues: CASSQDSTQGGDTQYF. The CDR3 DNA, read in part, is TGCGCCAGCAGCCAAGATTCCACCCAAGGGGGAGATACG.

In its sample, this clone was seen many times. The read stops 3 residues short of the end of the CDR3; the missing end is completed from the germline J gene. The chain joins TRBV20-1 to TRBJ2-7; a weak D match, TRBD2 (6 bases). Germline CDR1 is DFQATT and CDR2 is SNEGSKA (reference sequence). The length of the CDR3 is 13 residues. The V and J ends lost 5 bases and 2 bases respectively, with 13 bases between them. The CDR3 loop is CSAFKTGAYEQYF. CDR3 bases read: TGCAGTGCTTTTAAAACGGGGGCCTACGAG.

The table lists this clone with many counts. The read terminates 3 residues ahead of where the CDR3 ends, so the germline J gene completes it. The chain uses TRBV7-6 and TRBJ2-5; 15 nucleotides align to TRBD2. The junction had 1 base not matched to a gene; V was cut back by 4 bases and J by 4 bases. CDR1 and CDR2 from the germline V gene are SGHVS and FNYEAQ. The CDR3 has 15 residues. CDR3 bases read: TGTGCCAGCAGCTCGGGACTAGCGGGGGGAGAGACC. This encodes CASSSGLAGGET. The whole CDR3 is CASSSGLAGGETQYF.